A selection of T cell receptor beta chains follows, all from one sample in a study of T cell responses to AZD1222 COVID-19 vaccine. The repertoire was sequenced with immunoSEQ multiplex PCR; TCRdb's copy has only in-frame clones and lacks some. The sample yields about 140,000 clones, just under 95% seen once. The specimen comprised peripheral blood, sampled on day 0 of AZD1222 vaccination. Source of these receptors: an adult in good health. Each CDR3 is given without its conserved first and last residue.

v_gene: TRBV6-4
j_gene: TRBJ2-7
CDR3aa: ASHLRRELSYEQY

v_gene: TRBV29-1
j_gene: TRBJ2-7
CDR3aa: SVEDMGVEQY

v_gene: TRBV10-1
j_gene: TRBJ2-2
CDR3aa: ASSASGRFAQGMGTGELF

v_gene: TRBV13
j_gene: TRBJ1-6
CDR3aa: ASAAGTENSPLH

v_gene: TRBV9
j_gene: TRBJ1-2
CDR3aa: ASSVPWGGGYT

v_gene: TRBV27
j_gene: TRBJ2-1
CDR3aa: ASADRRYEQF

v_gene: TRBV15
j_gene: TRBJ1-4
CDR3aa: ATSRGTSKKLF

v_gene: TRBV6-5
j_gene: TRBJ2-7
CDR3aa: ASSLRDRGLGQY

v_gene: TRBV28
j_gene: TRBJ1-2
CDR3aa: ASSSSRPGPNHGYT

v_gene: TRBV2
j_gene: TRBJ2-3
CDR3aa: ASSSPGQGSTDTQY

v_gene: TRBV2
j_gene: TRBJ2-7
CDR3aa: ASRRDRGDYEQY

v_gene: TRBV3-1/TRBV3-2
j_gene: TRBJ2-7
CDR3aa: ASSPRDRGRYEQY

v_gene: TRBV19
j_gene: TRBJ2-2
CDR3aa: ASLRTGTTGELF

v_gene: TRBV27
j_gene: TRBJ2-7
CDR3aa: ASSPRQGAVYEQY

v_gene: TRBV6-4
j_gene: TRBJ2-5
CDR3aa: ASSPRLTGLETQY

v_gene: TRBV6-5
j_gene: TRBJ1-3
CDR3aa: ASSYRNSGNTIY

v_gene: TRBV9
j_gene: TRBJ2-2
CDR3aa: ASSSRQGGANTGELF

v_gene: TRBV6-4
j_gene: TRBJ1-6
CDR3aa: ASSDSGPGPLH

v_gene: TRBV18
j_gene: TRBJ1-2
CDR3aa: ASSPEGSYGYT

v_gene: TRBV23-1
j_gene: TRBJ2-1
CDR3aa: ASSQSLPNRGEQF

v_gene: TRBV7-9
j_gene: TRBJ2-7
CDR3aa: ASSQLGGVEQY

v_gene: TRBV5-1
j_gene: TRBJ1-2
CDR3aa: ASSQPGTPYYGYT

v_gene: TRBV4-1
j_gene: TRBJ2-4
CDR3aa: ASSQGGLRSKNIQY

v_gene: TRBV6-5
j_gene: TRBJ1-3
CDR3aa: ASSPNPGNTIY

v_gene: TRBV12-5
j_gene: TRBJ2-2
CDR3aa: ASAPEYYPGRRTGELF

v_gene: TRBV7-3
j_gene: TRBJ2-1
CDR3aa: ASSLRQGPGNEQF

v_gene: TRBV11-2
j_gene: TRBJ2-7
CDR3aa: ASSSPIPYPRASYEQY

v_gene: TRBV27
j_gene: TRBJ1-2
CDR3aa: ASSSAKGTPDNYGYT

v_gene: TRBV4-1
j_gene: TRBJ2-7
CDR3aa: ASSQYPSSYEQY

v_gene: TRBV7-2
j_gene: TRBJ1-2
CDR3aa: ASSFRTGRNYGYT

v_gene: TRBV7-9
j_gene: TRBJ2-4
CDR3aa: ASSQGTSAQRAKNIQY

v_gene: TRBV5-1
j_gene: TRBJ2-6
CDR3aa: ASSFTGPGANVLT

v_gene: TRBV27
j_gene: TRBJ1-6
CDR3aa: ASSPQVRTVYNSPLH

v_gene: TRBV7-2
j_gene: TRBJ2-7
CDR3aa: ASSFSPGVWNEQY

v_gene: TRBV4-1
j_gene: TRBJ1-1
CDR3aa: ASSQPTKNTEAF

v_gene: TRBV29-1
j_gene: TRBJ2-5
CDR3aa: SVTRVETQY

v_gene: TRBV11-1
j_gene: TRBJ2-7
CDR3aa: ASSLLGGKGEQY

v_gene: TRBV29-1
j_gene: TRBJ2-2
CDR3aa: SGRLGTEVNTGELF

v_gene: TRBV4-1
j_gene: TRBJ1-2
CDR3aa: ASSPHGQGRRYGYT

v_gene: TRBV2
j_gene: TRBJ1-1
CDR3aa: ASSIGERTEAF

v_gene: TRBV10-3
j_gene: TRBJ1-1
CDR3aa: AISDHNRDLNTEAF

v_gene: TRBV5-1
j_gene: TRBJ2-3
CDR3aa: ASSSLVQGGTDTQY

v_gene: TRBV6-1
j_gene: TRBJ1-1
CDR3aa: ASSEAGHREAF

v_gene: TRBV5-4
j_gene: TRBJ2-5
CDR3aa: ASSRTRLTETQY

v_gene: TRBV24-1
j_gene: TRBJ2-2
CDR3aa: ATSGRVNTGELF

v_gene: TRBV10-2
j_gene: TRBJ2-7
CDR3aa: ASSDRFFQYEQY

v_gene: TRBV13
j_gene: TRBJ2-7
CDR3aa: ASSLLSQGYYEQY

v_gene: TRBV18
j_gene: TRBJ2-1
CDR3aa: ASSPARGTSGKVEQF

v_gene: TRBV6-4
j_gene: TRBJ1-5
CDR3aa: ASSWAGGGSNQPQH

v_gene: TRBV30
j_gene: TRBJ1-2
CDR3aa: AWSVPDRKGYHNYGYT

v_gene: TRBV27
j_gene: TRBJ1-3
CDR3aa: ASSYGQGAGNTIY

v_gene: TRBV6-4
j_gene: TRBJ2-6
CDR3aa: ASSDSTTGANVLT

v_gene: TRBV6-4
j_gene: TRBJ2-2
CDR3aa: ASSDSGGNTGELF

v_gene: TRBV5-4
j_gene: TRBJ1-1
CDR3aa: AAGVVNTEAF

v_gene: TRBV5-4
j_gene: TRBJ2-3
CDR3aa: ASSYPSRLGSDTQY

v_gene: TRBV11-2
j_gene: TRBJ2-7
CDR3aa: ASSLDAGTGSYEQY

v_gene: TRBV6-1
j_gene: TRBJ2-5
CDR3aa: ASSEGLAGGETQY

v_gene: TRBV6-5
j_gene: TRBJ2-7
CDR3aa: ASSYSRLAGTYEQY

v_gene: TRBV2
j_gene: TRBJ1-2
CDR3aa: ASSGVLVNGYT